The 23 T cell receptor beta chains presented below share a single source sample, sequenced in a study of blood T cell repertoires in COVID-19. Generated by immunoSEQ multiplex PCR, the TCRdb table keeps only in-frame clones and is missing some. This sample has around 190,000 clones, with about four fifths found just once. Sequencing was done on a sample of peripheral blood. Source of these receptors: a man aged 55 to 69 with acute or convalescent COVID-19.

The chain joins TRBV25-1 to TRBJ2-1; D remains ambiguous. The CDR3 is made up of 11 amino acids. Per germline, CDR1 MGHDK and CDR2 SYGVNS. Between the trimmed V and J ends, which lost 7 bases and 4 bases, there was a span of 5 bases. This CDR3 is CASIQYNEQFF. CDR3 DNA sequence: TGTGCCAGCATACAGTACAATGAGCAGTTCTTC.

The chain has TRBV19 and TRBJ1-2, with D unresolved. Per the germline V gene, CDR1 is LNHDA and CDR2 is SQIVND (reference sequence). This CDR3 is built from 12 residues. V was cut by 10 bases and J by 10 bases, with 19 bases left in between. CDR3 loop: CAIAGGERDYTF. The CDR3 coding sequence is TGTGCCATTGCGGGCGGGGAACGGGACTACACCTTC.

This clone showed up just once. The chain carries TRBV6-4 and TRBJ2-1; the match to TRBD2 covers 7 bases. The CDR3 is 13 residues long. Germline CDR1 is MRHNA and CDR2 is SNTAGT. J gave up 12 bases and V 2 bases, and 7 bases lay outside the gene matches. DNA for the CDR3: TGTGCCAGCAGTGACACCGCGACTAGCTGGCAGTTCTTC. Translation gives CASSDTATSWQFF.

The chain uses TRBV9 and TRBJ2-1, with D possibly matching TRBD1 (5 bases). V lost 2 bases and J lost 8, with 11 bases in between. From germline, CDR1 is SGDLS and CDR2 YYNGEE. This CDR3 is 13 amino acids long. The CDR3 nucleotides read TGTGCCAGCAGCGTCTGGGTAGGGGATGAGCAGTTCTTC. Translated: CASSVWVGDEQFF.

The chain carries TRBV2 and TRBJ2-3; 14 bases align to TRBD2. CDR3 length: 16 residues. J was trimmed by 7 bases and V by 6 bases; bases with no gene match: 9. Germline loops: CDR1 SNHLY, CDR2 FYNNEI. The CDR3 sequence: CASSRTGTSGGNTQYF. The DNA for the CDR3 is TGTGCCAGCAGCAGAACCGGGACTAGCGGGGGAAATACGCAGTATTTT.

The rearrangement joins TRBV25-1 to TRBJ1-5; 8 bases map to TRBD1. This CDR3 region has 16 residues. CDR1 and CDR2 from the germline V gene are MGHDK and SYGVNS. The V gene end was trimmed by 4 bases and the J gene end by 6 bases; junction bases not matched to a gene: 11. The CDR3: CASSAHGQGVGQPQHF. The CDR3 coding sequence is TGTGCCAGCAGTGCTCATGGACAGGGCGTAGGTCAGCCCCAGCATTTT.

The chain couples TRBV12-5 to TRBJ2-3; a possible D gene is TRBD2 (6 bases). Trimming stripped 6 bases from V and 0 bases from J, with 16 bases between. CDR3 length equals 16 residues. From germline, CDR1 is LGHNT and CDR2 FRNRAP. CDR3 loop: CASGPGWGVSTDTQYF. The CDR3 DNA reads TGTGCTAGTGGCCCAGGGTGGGGGGTTAGCACAGATACGCAGTATTTT.

The gene calls are TRBV2 and TRBJ2-7; 8 bases fit TRBD2. The CDR3 length is 14 residues. Germline V gene sequence: CDR1 SNHLY, CDR2 FYNNEI. The ends lost 8 bases at V and 2 bases at J; junction bases unmatched: 8. CDR3 nucleotide sequence: TGTGCCAGCTCCGGGGGGGCCTTTCCCTACGAGCAGTACTTC. Translating gives CASSGGAFPYEQYF.

The genes are TRBV10-3 and TRBJ2-7, with 8 bases identical to TRBD1. CDR1 is ENHRY and CDR2 is SYGVKD in the germline V gene. Trimming took 11 bases from V and 4 from J; bases not matched to a gene: 13. The CDR3 runs to 14 residues. CDR3 sequence reads: CASQAQGAAYEQYF. CDR3 nucleotide sequence: TGTGCCTCCCAAGCGCAGGGGGCTGCTTACGAGCAGTACTTC.

Written as DNA, the CDR3 is TGTGCCAGCAGCTCTCGCCTAGCGGGGCCTAATGAGCAGTTCTTC. It codes for CASSSRLAGPNEQFF. V usage is TRBV7-2 and J usage is TRBJ2-1, with 9 bases fitting TRBD2. J gave up 7 bases and V 4 bases, and 8 bases lay outside the gene matches. From germline, CDR1 is SGHTA and CDR2 FQGNSA. The CDR3 loop spans 15 amino acids.

The chain combines TRBV4-2 with TRBJ2-3; D gene uncertain. V lost 0 bases to trimming and J lost 4 bases, with 11 bases between them. Germline CDR1 reads LGHNA; CDR2 reads YNFKEQ. The CDR3 runs 15 residues. This CDR3 is CASSQDGQVPDTQYF. CDR3 coding DNA: TGTGCCAGCAGCCAAGATGGGCAGGTCCCAGATACGCAGTATTTT.

The sample holds a few counts of this clone. The chain has TRBV6-5 and TRBJ1-2, with D perhaps TRBD1 (5 bases). Trimming stripped 0 bases from V and 2 bases from J, with 7 bases between. The germline CDR1 and CDR2 sequences are MNHEY and SVGAGI. CDR3 length: 14 amino acids. The CDR3 DNA sequence: TGTGCCAGCAGTTACTCGTCAGGGAACTATGGCTACACCTTC. Its translation is CASSYSSGNYGYTF.

The V and J genes are TRBV19 and TRBJ1-1; D remains unclear. Trimming left V 5 bases short and J 0 bases short, with 13 bases between. Germline V gene sequence: CDR1 LNHDA, CDR2 SQIVND (reference sequence). The CDR3 contains 15 residues. CDR3 loop: CASSPRRSMNTEAFF. The CDR3 DNA reads as TGTGCCAGTAGTCCGCGCAGGTCGATGAACACTGAAGCTTTCTTT.

This chain links TRBV11-2 with TRBJ2-5, with D tentatively TRBD2 (7 bases). Per germline, CDR1 SGHAT and CDR2 FQNNGV. V was pared by 5 bases and J by 5 bases, with 21 bases between. The CDR3 has 16 residues. CDR3 DNA sequence: TGTGCCAGCAGCCCCCGGTTTGGGGGGGGGCTTGAGACCCAGTACTTC. As protein: CASSPRFGGGLETQYF.

This clone was found a few times. The chain employs TRBV14 and TRBJ2-2; 9 nucleotides match TRBD1. CDR3 length equals 16 residues. The germline gives CDR1 SGHDN, CDR2 FVKESK. Losses at the gene ends were 3 bases for V and 3 bases for J; bases not matched to a gene: 5. The CDR3 sequence is CASSHTGGAYTGELFF. The DNA of the CDR3 is TGTGCCAGCAGCCATACAGGGGGCGCATACACCGGGGAGCTGTTTTTT. The whole variable domain, filled in from reference TRBV14 and TRBJ2-2, reads EAGVTQFPSHSVIEKGQTVTLRCDPISGHDNLYWYRRVMGKEIKFLLHFVKESKQDESGMPNNRFLAERTGGTYSTLKVQPAELEDSGVYFCASSHTGGAYTGELFFGEGSRLTVL.

The chain employs TRBV7-9 and TRBJ2-1; 8 bases map to TRBD1. The CDR3 is 18 residues long. Per germline, CDR1 SEHNR and CDR2 FQNEAQ (reference sequence). J lost 7 bases, V lost 5 bases, and 19 bases had no gene match. CDR3 sequence reads: CASSPQGGQAGFGNEQFF. CDR3 DNA: TGTGCCAGCAGCCCCCAAGGGGGACAGGCAGGGTTTGGGAATGAGCAGTTCTTC. Supplemented by reference TRBV7-9 and TRBJ2-1, the full variable domain reads DTGVSQNPRHKITKRGQNVTFRCDPISEHNRLYWYRQTLGQGPEFLTYFQNEAQLEKSRLLSDRFSAERPKGSFSTLEIQRTEQGDSAMYLCASSPQGGQAGFGNEQFFGPGTRLTVL.

The V call is TRBV6-5, the J call TRBJ1-2; 9 bases map to TRBD1. The CDR3 totals 13 residues. CDR1 MNHEY and CDR2 SVGAGI come from the germline V gene. Trimming took 6 bases from V and 6 from J; bases not matched to a gene: 5. For the CDR3, the DNA is TGTGCCAGCAGAGGGGACAGGGTACATGGCTACACCTTC. This sequence encodes CASRGDRVHGYTF.

The V and J genes are TRBV9 and TRBJ1-2; 10 bases line up with TRBD1. Per germline, CDR1 SGDLS and CDR2 YYNGEE. This CDR3 has 15 amino acids. V lost 4 bases, J lost 5 bases, and 8 bases stayed unmatched. CDR3 nucleotide sequence: TGTGCCAGCAGCACCTCGACAGGGGGCGGGTATGGCTACACCTTC. Its protein product is CASSTSTGGGYGYTF.

The chain combines TRBV18 with TRBJ1-2, with D tentatively TRBD1 (5 bases). Trimming took off 2 bases at V and 1 base at J, with 8 bases between the two ends. The length of the CDR3 is 14 residues. In germline, CDR1 is KGHSH, CDR2 LQKENI. CDR3: CASSPIRVNYGYTF. CDR3 DNA sequence: TGTGCCAGCTCACCAATCAGGGTTAACTATGGCTACACCTTC.

This clone was seen a handful of times. The chain uses TRBV6-6 and TRBJ1-2, with D unclear. CDR1 MNHNY and CDR2 SVGAGI come from the germline V gene (reference sequence). The CDR3 sequence is 13 residues long. Trimming cost V 5 bases and J 7 bases, with 14 bases left between them. CDR3 protein: CASSPTTQSGYTF. The CDR3 DNA reads TGTGCCAGCAGTCCCACGACACAGAGTGGCTACACCTTC.

This chain connects TRBV9 to TRBJ1-1; D might be TRBD1 (5 bases). This CDR3 is 14 amino acids long. The V end was cut by 3 bases, the J end by 4 bases, with 13 bases between. Germline CDR1 is SGDLS and CDR2 is YYNGEE. The CDR3 DNA reads TGTGCCAGCAGCGAGGACTCGGGGGGCACTGAAGCTTTCTTT. Amino acids: CASSEDSGGTEAFF.

The chain is built from TRBV7-2 and TRBJ1-5; maybe TRBD1 (6 bases). The V gene lost 5 bases and the J gene lost 0 bases, with 17 bases spanning the gap. CDR3 length equals 17 residues. Germline CDR1 SGHTA, CDR2 FQGNSA. CDR3: CASSPGTGRYSNQPQHF. CDR3 in DNA: TGTGCCAGCAGCCCCGGTACAGGGAGATATAGCAATCAGCCCCAGCATTTT.

The chain employs TRBV30 and TRBJ2-5; 12 bases align to TRBD2. The V gene's germline CDR1 is GTSNPN and CDR2 SVGIG (reference sequence). V trimming: 0 bases; J trimming: 4 bases; junction bases outside the gene matches: 3. The CDR3 extends over 15 amino acids. The CDR3: CAWSVMGLAGETQYF. Written as DNA, the CDR3 is TGTGCCTGGAGTGTAATGGGACTAGCGGGAGAGACCCAGTACTTC.